One sample yielded the 21 T cell receptor beta chains listed below, sequenced in a study of blood T cells in healthy people across ages. Using a J-beta primer mix together with a sample-barcoded 5' primer, a second PCR was run for roughly 6 to 11 cycles. TCRdb used MiXCR to reprocess the 5' RACE reads, holding one entry per CDR3 protein. The sample yields about 800,000 distinct CDR3 sequences, roughly 50% seen once. Source material: blood. These receptors were collected from a man under 40 in good health.

V usage is TRBV7-6 and J usage is TRBJ2-7; D perhaps matches TRBD2 (6 bases). The ends were cut back, 4 bases at V and 2 bases at J, with 15 bases in the middle. Germline lookup yields CDR1 SGHVS and CDR2 FNYEAQ. The CDR3 loop spans 15 amino acids. In nucleotides, the CDR3 is TGTGCCAGCAGCTCCCCCTCGCTAGCGCCCTACGAGCAGTACTTC. This codes for CASSSPSLAPYEQYF.

This chain links TRBV27 with TRBJ2-6; D possibly corresponds to TRBD2 (5 bases). The CDR3 covers 15 residues. The V gene lost 6 bases and the J gene lost 2 bases, with 11 bases spanning the gap. CDR1 is MNHEY and CDR2 is SMNVEV in the germline V gene (reference sequence). In DNA form, the CDR3 reads TGTGCCAGCAGCTCCAACGGGGCTGGGGCCAACGTCCTGACTTTC. It encodes CASSSNGAGANVLTF.

J is TRBJ2-7 and V is TRBV9, with D perhaps being TRBD1 or TRBD2 (5 bases each). The CDR3 loop spans 15 amino acids. Germline lookup yields CDR1 SGDLS and CDR2 YYNGEE. Trimming removed 5 bases at V and 7 bases at J, with 22 bases between. CDR3 protein: CASSANGAIGGEQYF. The DNA for the CDR3 is TGTGCCAGCAGTGCTAATGGGGCCATCGGAGGAGAGCAGTACTTC.

The chain has TRBV10-3 and TRBJ2-7, with D unclear. The CDR3 length is 14 residues. With 2 bases removed from V and 2 bases from J, the gap between germline ends came to 10 bases. Per the germline V gene, CDR1 is ENHRY and CDR2 is SYGVKD. As DNA, the CDR3 is TGTGCCATCAGTGAGGTGGGTAGCCCCTACGAGCAGTACTTC. Translated, it gives CAISEVGSPYEQYF.

V is TRBV6-2 or TRBV6-3 and J is TRBJ2-5; 8 positions match TRBD2. Germline CDR1 and CDR2: MNHEY and SVGEGT. V shed 7 bases and J 2 bases; nucleotides not matched to a gene: 9. CDR3 length: 15 residues. CDR3 sequence reads: CASTRTSLSQETQYF. CDR3 nucleotides: TGTGCCAGCACACGGACTAGCTTGAGTCAAGAGACCCAGTACTTC.

The CDR3 protein is CSAQTGGTYNEQFF. The DNA for the CDR3 is TGCAGTGCTCAGACGGGTGGAACGTACAATGAGCAGTTCTTC. The V call is TRBV20-1, the J call TRBJ2-1, with D unclear. Trimming pared 5 bases from V and 4 bases from J, leaving 15 bases between. Germline assignment: CDR1 DFQATT and CDR2 SNEGSKA (reference sequence). The CDR3 consists of 14 residues.

This clonotype was picked up a small number of times. The CDR3 bases are TGCGCCAGCAGCCAAGATCTTGGGGGCCGCTACGAGCAGTACTTC. Protein: CASSQDLGGRYEQYF. V gene TRBV4-3 combines with J gene TRBJ2-7; weak D call: TRBD1 (6 bases). The CDR3 loop spans 15 amino acids. CDR1 and CDR2 (germline): LGHNA, YSLEER. V lost 0 bases and J 3 bases, leaving 12 bases between the germline ends.

This clonotype has a handful of counts. The chain is built from TRBV18 and TRBJ2-1; the match to TRBD2 covers 7 bases. Germline V gene sequence: CDR1 KGHSH, CDR2 LQKENI. This CDR3 is 13 amino acids long. With V trimmed by 3 bases and J by 7 bases, 3 bases remained unmatched. The CDR3 here is CASSPGAGNEQFF. The CDR3 DNA follows: TGTGCCAGCTCACCGGGAGCGGGGAATGAGCAGTTCTTC.

This chain connects TRBV29-1 to TRBJ2-7; TRBD2 matches at 7 bases. Per the germline V gene, CDR1 is SQVTM and CDR2 is ANQGSEA. Unmatched junction bases numbered 7, after V lost 4 bases and J lost 1 base. The CDR3 runs 14 residues. The CDR3 reads CSVVERGLSYEQYF. CDR3 bases: TGCAGCGTTGTGGAGCGGGGATTATCCTACGAGCAGTACTTC.

This clonotype has more than one count but fewer than ten. This chain links TRBV29-1 with TRBJ2-7; D tentatively fits TRBD1 or TRBD2 (5 bases each). Trimming took 2 bases from V and 5 from J, leaving 19 bases between them. CDR3 length: 15 amino acids. Germline V lookup: CDR1 SQVTM, CDR2 ANQGSEA. The chain's CDR3 is CSVEKGWGTPNEQYF. CDR3 nucleotide sequence: TGCAGCGTTGAAAAAGGTTGGGGGACGCCTAACGAGCAGTACTTC.

V usage is TRBV20-1 and J usage is TRBJ2-7, with 11 nucleotides matching TRBD2. With V trimmed by 3 bases and J by 7 bases, 14 bases remained unmatched. Germline values: CDR1 DFQATT, CDR2 SNEGSKA (reference sequence). CDR3 length equals 16 residues. The DNA of the CDR3 is TGCAGTGCTAGTCGTACTAGCGGGGGCCCAGCGTGGGAGCAGTACTTC. It translates to CSASRTSGGPAWEQYF.

The chain recombines TRBV4-1 with TRBJ1-1, with D uncertain. This CDR3 spans 15 amino acids. The V gene lost 2 bases and the J gene lost 3 bases, with 13 bases spanning the gap. The V gene's germline CDR1 is MGHRA and CDR2 YSYEKL. CDR3: CASSQQPYGYTEAFF. The CDR3 DNA reads TGCGCCAGCAGCCAACAGCCGTATGGGTACACTGAAGCTTTCTTT.

V usage is TRBV6-2 or TRBV6-3 and J usage is TRBJ2-1; TRBD2 agrees at 7 bases. Germline CDR1 and CDR2: MNHEY and SVGEGT. There are 16 residues in the CDR3. J lost 5 bases, V lost 8 bases, and 15 bases had no gene match. The CDR3 DNA follows: TGTGCCAGCTCCCCATGGGGTAGCGGGCAAGACAATGAGCAGTTCTTC. It is translated as CASSPWGSGQDNEQFF.

This clonotype turned up a few times. The chain is built from TRBV7-9 and TRBJ1-2; the D gene is possibly TRBD1 (5 bases). Germline CDR1 reads SEHNR; CDR2 reads FQNEAQ (reference sequence). V lost 2 bases to trimming and J lost 7 bases, with 17 bases between them. The CDR3 runs to 15 residues. CDR3: CASSLTRGTHSGYTF. In DNA, the CDR3 is TGTGCCAGCAGCTTAACTAGGGGAACGCACTCTGGCTACACCTTC.

This clonotype has more than one count but fewer than ten. The J gene is TRBJ2-3, the V gene TRBV12-3 or TRBV12-4; D is undetermined. The CDR3 extends over 11 amino acids. Trimming left V 6 bases short and J 2 bases short, with 3 bases between. DNA for the CDR3: TGTGCCAGCAGGGACACAGATACGCAGTATTTT. Protein sequence: CASRDTDTQYF.

This clonotype was detected only once. V and J are TRBV6-2 or TRBV6-3 and TRBJ1-6; perhaps TRBD1 as D (5 bases). V dropped 6 bases and J dropped 7 bases, with 16 bases sitting between them. Germline V gene lookup returns CDR1 MNHEY and CDR2 SVGEGT. The CDR3 has 15 residues. The CDR3 coding sequence is TGTGCCAGCAGCCCAAGTCGCGGGGGGAATTCACCCCTCCACTTT. This translates into CASSPSRGGNSPLHF.

The chain couples TRBV12-3 or TRBV12-4 to TRBJ2-7; D is ambiguous. V dropped 0 bases and J dropped 2 bases, with 8 bases sitting between them. CDR3 length: 14 residues. CDR3 sequence reads: CASSLAAEPYEQYF. The CDR3 DNA reads as TGTGCCAGCAGTTTAGCGGCGGAACCCTACGAGCAGTACTTC.

The chain couples TRBV20-1 to TRBJ2-1; 9 nucleotides line up with TRBD2. CDR3 length equals 14 residues. Losses at the gene ends were 4 bases for V and 9 bases for J; bases not matched to a gene: 10. Germline V gives CDR1 DFQATT, CDR2 SNEGSKA (reference sequence). The CDR3 loop reads CSAISGRGVLEQFF. The CDR3 nucleotides read TGCAGTGCTATTAGCGGGAGAGGGGTCCTTGAGCAGTTCTTC.

This chain connects TRBV7-3 to TRBJ2-3, with D perhaps matching TRBD1 (6 bases). Trimming took off 3 bases at V and 2 bases at J, with 9 bases between the two ends. The CDR3 runs to 14 residues. CDR1 and CDR2 from the germline V gene are SGHTA and FQGTGA. The CDR3: CASSFTGPTDTQYF. The CDR3 coding sequence is TGTGCCAGCAGCTTTACAGGGCCCACAGATACGCAGTATTTT.

This clonotype was detected a few times. This CDR3 is CSARDDEADLLQYF. In DNA, the CDR3 is TGCAGTGCTAGAGACGACGAGGCAGACCTTCTGCAGTACTTC. The chain has TRBV20-1 and TRBJ2-4; D gene uncertain. Germline CDR1 and CDR2: DFQATT and SNEGSKA (reference sequence). There are 14 residues in the CDR3. Trimming took 0 bases from V and 13 from J, leaving 19 bases between them.

This clonotype was observed once. This rearrangement joins TRBV12-3 or TRBV12-4 to TRBJ1-5, with D possibly being TRBD1 (5 bases). The CDR3 has 13 amino acids. With 5 bases removed from V and 5 bases from J, the gap between germline ends came to 10 bases. CDR3 DNA: TGTGCCAGCAGTCGCATGACAGATCAGCCCCAGCATTTT. This sequence encodes CASSRMTDQPQHF.